The clone carrying this T cell receptor beta chain was seen a few times. V lost 0 bases and J 1 base, leaving 9 bases between the germline ends. The germline V gene has CDR1 LGHNA and CDR2 YSLEER. The CDR3 spans 15 residues. The sample belongs to a study of blood T cell repertoires in COVID-19. Study-wide context: There were acute and convalescent COVID-19 samples, and they came from the United States, Italy and Spain. PBMCs, B-cell-depleted T cells, or T cells provided the cDNA or gDNA that made up the material.

Authors' analysis steps: Amplification of reference gene primers provided the estimated nucleated cell counts. The assay was immunoSEQ multiplex PCR, and TCRdb's table has in-frame clones only and misses some. The V and J calls and the clone size are those of that table, but D and trimming were determined from the DNA. Seen here are around 220,000 clones, roughly 80% observed once, and the top ten hold roughly 5%. The rearrangement uses TRBV4-3 and TRBJ1-1; D not resolved. The source is a human donor in a cohort sampled during active COVID-19. Sequencing input: peripheral blood. The chain's CDR3 is CASSQDQKRNTEAFF. CDR3 coding DNA: TGCGCCAGCAGCCAAGATCAGAAGCGGAACACTGAAGCTTTCTTT.